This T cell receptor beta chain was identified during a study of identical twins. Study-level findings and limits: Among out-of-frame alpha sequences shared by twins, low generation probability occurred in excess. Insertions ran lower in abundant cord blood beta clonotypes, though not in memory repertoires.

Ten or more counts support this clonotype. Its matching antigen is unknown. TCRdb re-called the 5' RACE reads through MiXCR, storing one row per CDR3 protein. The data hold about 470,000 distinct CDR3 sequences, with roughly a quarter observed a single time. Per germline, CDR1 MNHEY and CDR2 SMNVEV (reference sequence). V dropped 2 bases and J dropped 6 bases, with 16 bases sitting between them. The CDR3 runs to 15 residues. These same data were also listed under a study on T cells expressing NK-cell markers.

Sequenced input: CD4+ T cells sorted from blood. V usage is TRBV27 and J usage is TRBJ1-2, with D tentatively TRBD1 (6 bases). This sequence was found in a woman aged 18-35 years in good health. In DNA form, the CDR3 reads TGTGCCAGCAGTTTAGGGATGTGGGGGCGGGATGGCTACACCTTC. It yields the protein CASSLGMWGRDGYTF.